This T cell receptor (beta chain) was identified during a study of tumor-infiltrating lymphocytes in primary liver carcinoma. Overall study: The patient population consisted of men and women between 30 and 69 years of age.

TCR beta cDNA was prepared out of roughly 520 ng total RNA by means of a constant-region primer. Employing slightly modified ARM-PCR, three nested multiplex PCR rounds were run, and these gave rise to the TCR beta libraries. Running nine to ten cycles apiece, the first two PCR rounds relied on TRBV1-TRBV30 forward primers together with a C-beta reverse primer. Via MiXCR, TCRdb re-called the multiplex PCR reads, giving one row per CDR3 protein. Among about 190,000 distinct CDR3 sequences listed, around 81% were seen once. It was from around 18-30 mg of unsorted bulk tissue that RNA and DNA were co-extracted. Among the patients, all had chronic HBV infection and none had been treated. Researchers took samples from five separate regions of each tumor. Study-wide results and caveats: Tumor-adjacent and tumor-blood pairs shared less of their repertoires than tumor region pairs shared.

This clonotype was counted ten times or more. Its antigen is unknown. V was shortened by 0 bases and J by 0 bases, with 16 bases between the two germline ends. Germline CDR1 is MGHRA and CDR2 is YSYEKL. This CDR3 region has 18 residues. This sequence originates from a man between 40 and 49 years old with primary liver carcinoma and hepatitis B virus infection. V usage is TRBV4-1 and J usage is TRBJ2-3; D is ambiguous. The sample taken for sequencing was tumor tissue from primary liver carcinoma. The CDR3 bases are TGCGCCAGCAGCCAAGATGGCAGCTTGGTCGCTAGCACAGATACGCAGTATTTT. As protein: CASSQDGSLVASTDTQYF.